This is a list of T cell receptor beta chains from one sample in a study of OX40 agonist ivuxolimab in advanced cancers. Data came from immunoSEQ multiplex PCR; TCRdb stores just in-frame clones and leaves some out. The table includes tens of thousands of clones, around 90% detected once. The source was CD4+ or CD8+ T cells sorted from blood, collected in a trial of the OX40 agonist ivuxolimab. These receptors were collected from an adult with an advanced solid tumor such as melanoma, head and neck, liver or kidney cancer. CDR3s include the opening cysteine and the closing phenylalanine or tryptophan. The order of the fields is clone size, D gene, V gene, J gene, CDR3 DNA, CDR3 protein. D genes are given only for firm matches. Only some rows state a clone size, as once, few, many or a class for expanded clones.

clone size: NA; D gene: NA; V gene: TRBV11-2; J gene: TRBJ2-1; CDR3 DNA: TGTGCCAGCAGCTTAGACAGGGTCGGGCTCAGTGAGCAGTTCTTC; CDR3 protein: CASSLDRVGLSEQFF
clone size: NA; D gene: NA; V gene: TRBV6-6; J gene: TRBJ2-3; CDR3 DNA: TGTGCCAGCAGCCAAAGCGGGCGGACCACAGATACGCAGTATTTT; CDR3 protein: CASSQSGRTTDTQYF
clone size: NA; D gene: NA; V gene: TRBV18; J gene: TRBJ1-1; CDR3 DNA: TGTGCCAGCTCACCTGACGTCATGAACACTGAAGCTTTCTTT; CDR3 protein: CASSPDVMNTEAFF
clone size: NA; D gene: NA; V gene: TRBV7-2; J gene: TRBJ1-2; CDR3 DNA: TGTGCCAGCAGCTCACGACTCGTTCGGGGCTACACCTTC; CDR3 protein: CASSSRLVRGYTF
clone size: NA; D gene: NA; V gene: TRBV6-1; J gene: TRBJ1-5; CDR3 DNA: TGTGCCAGCAGTGGGAGGGTTGAAAATCAGCCCCAGCATTTT; CDR3 protein: CASSGRVENQPQHF
clone size: NA; D gene: NA; V gene: TRBV4-1; J gene: TRBJ1-4; CDR3 DNA: TGCGCCAGCAGCCGCCTATATGCGGTGAGCGGTGAAAAACTGTTTTTT; CDR3 protein: CASSRLYAVSGEKLFF
clone size: NA; D gene: NA; V gene: TRBV10-1; J gene: TRBJ2-7; CDR3 DNA: TGCGCCAGCAGTGAGTCGGGCGTTTTCCACGAGCAGTACTTC; CDR3 protein: CASSESGVFHEQYF
clone size: NA; D gene: NA; V gene: TRBV5-1; J gene: TRBJ1-2; CDR3 DNA: TGCGCCAGCAGCCAGGTAGCAGGGGACTATGGCTACACCTTC; CDR3 protein: CASSQVAGDYGYTF
clone size: NA; D gene: TRBD2; V gene: TRBV2; J gene: TRBJ2-2; CDR3 DNA: TGTGCCAGCACAGCACTAGCGGGGTTTATCGGGGAGCTGTTTTTT; CDR3 protein: CASTALAGFIGELFF
clone size: NA; D gene: NA; V gene: TRBV19; J gene: TRBJ1-5; CDR3 DNA: TGTGCCAGTAGTCCTAGAGGGACCTATAATCAGCCCCAGCATTTT; CDR3 protein: CASSPRGTYNQPQHF
clone size: NA; D gene: NA; V gene: TRBV2; J gene: TRBJ1-2; CDR3 DNA: TGTGCCAGCAGTGTTACGGGAGCAGGCGGCTACACCTTC; CDR3 protein: CASSVTGAGGYTF
clone size: NA; D gene: TRBD1; V gene: TRBV5-8; J gene: TRBJ2-7; CDR3 DNA: TGTGCCAGCAGCTTTCCCGGGGACAGGACCACCTACGAGCAGTACTTC; CDR3 protein: CASSFPGDRTTYEQYF
clone size: NA; D gene: NA; V gene: TRBV7-6; J gene: TRBJ1-5; CDR3 DNA: TGTGCCAGCAGCTCGACAGGAACCGGAGATCAGCCCCAGCATTTT; CDR3 protein: CASSSTGTGDQPQHF
clone size: NA; D gene: NA; V gene: TRBV19; J gene: TRBJ1-5; CDR3 DNA: TGTGCCAGTAGTATAGGGAAGAGAGAAACCAATCAGCCCCAGCATTTT; CDR3 protein: CASSIGKRETNQPQHF
clone size: NA; D gene: NA; V gene: TRBV6-1; J gene: TRBJ2-7; CDR3 DNA: TGTGCCATGGGGGGCGGGTACGAGCAGTACTTC; CDR3 protein: CAMGGGYEQYF
clone size: NA; D gene: NA; V gene: TRBV29-1; J gene: TRBJ1-1; CDR3 DNA: TGCAGCGTTGAGCGGTGGCTGGGGGGGACTGAAGCTTTCTTT; CDR3 protein: CSVERWLGGTEAFF
clone size: NA; D gene: NA; V gene: TRBV6-4; J gene: TRBJ1-5; CDR3 DNA: TGTGCCAGCAGTGGGGGGCGAAAGCCTAGTCAGCCCCAGCATTTT; CDR3 protein: CASSGGRKPSQPQHF
clone size: once; D gene: NA; V gene: TRBV5-4; J gene: TRBJ2-5; CDR3 DNA: TGTGCCAGCAGCTTGGAGGGCGGGGGCGTAGAGACCCAGTACTTC; CDR3 protein: CASSLEGGGVETQYF
clone size: NA; D gene: NA; V gene: TRBV6-1; J gene: TRBJ2-1; CDR3 DNA: TGTGCCAGCAGTGGGATACCGGGCAATGAGCAGTTCTTC; CDR3 protein: CASSGIPGNEQFF
clone size: NA; D gene: NA; V gene: TRBV6-1; J gene: TRBJ1-4; CDR3 DNA: TGTGCCAGCAGTTCCCCGTTGGGGCAAAATGAAAAACTGTTTTTT; CDR3 protein: CASSSPLGQNEKLFF
clone size: once; D gene: NA; V gene: TRBV18; J gene: TRBJ2-7; CDR3 DNA: TGTGCCAGCTCACCTAACGGAGGGACTTTTTACGAGCAGTACTTC; CDR3 protein: CASSPNGGTFYEQYF
clone size: NA; D gene: NA; V gene: TRBV4-1; J gene: TRBJ2-2; CDR3 DNA: TGCGCCAGCAGCCTCCGACAGGACAGGAACACCGGGGAGCTGTTTTTT; CDR3 protein: CASSLRQDRNTGELFF
clone size: NA; D gene: TRBD2; V gene: TRBV5-1; J gene: TRBJ2-1; CDR3 DNA: TGCGCCAGCAGCCTCGGGGGGGCCTCCTACAATGAGCAGTTCTTC; CDR3 protein: CASSLGGASYNEQFF
clone size: NA; D gene: NA; V gene: TRBV30; J gene: TRBJ1-1; CDR3 DNA: TGTGCCTGGGCCCGCGGGAGTGGCACTGAAGCTTTCTTT; CDR3 protein: CAWARGSGTEAFF
clone size: few; D gene: NA; V gene: TRBV6-5; J gene: TRBJ2-7; CDR3 DNA: TGTGCCAGCAGTTACCCGGGCAGGCGAGGATACGAGCAGTACTTC; CDR3 protein: CASSYPGRRGYEQYF
clone size: few; D gene: NA; V gene: TRBV21-1; J gene: TRBJ1-2; CDR3 DNA: TGTGCCAGCAGCAAGGGGGGGCAGCACTATGGCTACACCTTC; CDR3 protein: CASSKGGQHYGYTF
clone size: NA; D gene: NA; V gene: TRBV18; J gene: TRBJ2-2; CDR3 DNA: TGTGCCAGCTCCCTCCGAACCGGGGAGCTGTTTTTT; CDR3 protein: CASSLRTGELFF
clone size: NA; D gene: TRBD1; V gene: TRBV19; J gene: TRBJ1-5; CDR3 DNA: TGTGCCAGTAGACCGGGACAGGGGGGCAATCAGCCCCAGCATTTT; CDR3 protein: CASRPGQGGNQPQHF
clone size: NA; D gene: TRBD1; V gene: TRBV6-1; J gene: TRBJ2-3; CDR3 DNA: TGTGCCAGCAGTGAATACGGGACAGGGGGCGCGTCGGATACGCAGTATTTT; CDR3 protein: CASSEYGTGGASDTQYF
clone size: NA; D gene: NA; V gene: TRBV14; J gene: TRBJ2-5; CDR3 DNA: TGTGCCAGCAGCCAAGTCCCGGGACACCGGGAGACCCAGTACTTC; CDR3 protein: CASSQVPGHRETQYF
clone size: once; D gene: NA; V gene: TRBV7-2; J gene: TRBJ1-3; CDR3 DNA: TGTGCCAGCAGCTTCTACCAGGCTGGAAACACCATATATTTT; CDR3 protein: CASSFYQAGNTIYF
clone size: NA; D gene: NA; V gene: TRBV5-1; J gene: TRBJ1-4; CDR3 DNA: TGCGCCAGCAGCTTGAGGGACACTGAAAAACTGTTTTTT; CDR3 protein: CASSLRDTEKLFF
clone size: NA; D gene: NA; V gene: TRBV6-5; J gene: TRBJ1-2; CDR3 DNA: TGTGCCAGCAGTTACTCGGCCACAGGGTTCTATGGCTACACCTTC; CDR3 protein: CASSYSATGFYGYTF
clone size: few; D gene: NA; V gene: TRBV7-8; J gene: TRBJ1-1; CDR3 DNA: TGTGCCAGCAGCTTAGCGGAGGTAAGCCGATCCGAAGCTTTCTTT; CDR3 protein: CASSLAEVSRSEAFF
clone size: NA; D gene: NA; V gene: TRBV30; J gene: TRBJ2-4; CDR3 DNA: TGTGCCTGGAGTTATCCGGCCAAAAACATTCAGTACTTC; CDR3 protein: CAWSYPAKNIQYF
clone size: NA; D gene: NA; V gene: TRBV11-2; J gene: TRBJ2-7; CDR3 DNA: TGTGCCAGCAGCTTAGGAACAGGCGACTCCTACGAGCAGTACTTC; CDR3 protein: CASSLGTGDSYEQYF
clone size: once; D gene: NA; V gene: TRBV29-1; J gene: TRBJ1-1; CDR3 DNA: TGCAGCGGTTGGGAGGGAACAACTGAAGCTTTCTTT; CDR3 protein: CSGWEGTTEAFF
clone size: NA; D gene: NA; V gene: TRBV14; J gene: TRBJ2-7; CDR3 DNA: TGTGCCAGCAGCCTGGTCGAAGTCGAGCAGTACTTC; CDR3 protein: CASSLVEVEQYF
clone size: NA; D gene: TRBD1; V gene: TRBV5-1; J gene: TRBJ1-5; CDR3 DNA: TGCGCCAGCAGCTTGGATGGGACAGGGAAGCAGCCCCAGCATTTT; CDR3 protein: CASSLDGTGKQPQHF
clone size: NA; D gene: TRBD2; V gene: TRBV7-6; J gene: TRBJ2-1; CDR3 DNA: TGTGCCAGACAGCGGGGGGTAAAATACAATGAGCAGTTCTTC; CDR3 protein: CARQRGVKYNEQFF